The next 24 T cell receptor beta chains were all read from a single sample in a study of graft-versus-host responses after intestinal transplantation. Generated by immunoSEQ multiplex PCR, the TCRdb table keeps only in-frame clones and is missing some. This table holds roughly 38,000 clones, about 94% found once. These receptors' targets are unknown. The sample here was unstimulated CD8+ T cells sorted from spleen or lymph node cells, taken before transplant. These receptors were obtained from a human donor who was the organ donor for an intestinal transplant.

This clone is a singleton in its sample. This rearrangement joins TRBV27 to TRBJ2-7, with D possibly being TRBD1 (6 bases). V was trimmed by 2 bases and J by 4 bases, leaving 12 bases between them. Germline V gene sequence: CDR1 MNHEY, CDR2 SMNVEV (reference sequence). The CDR3 is 14 amino acids. In DNA, the CDR3 is TGTGCCAGCAGTTTAACAGGGATATGGTACGAGCAGTACTTC. It translates to CASSLTGIWYEQYF.

CDR3 region: CASSASGTSGNTIYF. The DNA for the CDR3 is TGTGCCAGCAGCGCATCCGGGACGTCTGGAAACACCATATATTTT. V is TRBV9 and J is TRBJ1-3; D is possibly TRBD1 (5 bases). CDR1 and CDR2 (germline): SGDLS, YYNGEE. The V end was cut by 3 bases, the J end by 1 base, with 11 bases between. This CDR3 is 15 amino acids long.

The chain uses TRBV4-2 and TRBJ2-1; 14 bases line up with TRBD2. The CDR3 contains 16 residues. The V gene end was trimmed by 4 bases and the J gene end by 9 bases; junction bases not matched to a gene: 8. Germline CDR1 is LGHNA and CDR2 is YNFKEQ. CDR3 bases: TGTGCCAGCAGCCTCCGACTAGCGGGAGGGCGGAGTGAGCAGTTCTTC. This codes for CASSLRLAGGRSEQFF.

V gene TRBV4-1 combines with J gene TRBJ2-1; 11 nucleotides line up with TRBD2. The ends lost 2 bases at V and 9 bases at J; junction bases unmatched: 3. CDR3 length: 14 residues. CDR1 is MGHRA, CDR2 YSYEKL, per germline. In DNA form, the CDR3 reads TGCGCCAGCAGCCAACTAGCGGGAGGAGCTGAGCAGTTCTTC. Encoded protein: CASSQLAGGAEQFF.

This rearrangement joins TRBV29-1 to TRBJ2-7; the match to TRBD1 covers 10 bases. J lost 0 bases, V lost 5 bases, and 1 base had no gene match. Germline V lookup: CDR1 SQVTM, CDR2 ANQGSEA. This CDR3 contains 13 residues. Here the CDR3 DNA reads TGCAGCGTTAGGACAGGGGGCTCCTACGAGCAGTACTTC. Its translation: CSVRTGGSYEQYF.

J is TRBJ2-1 and V is TRBV28, with a weak D call TRBD2 (5 bases). CDR3 size: 13 residues. The germline V and J ends were trimmed by 4 bases and 4 bases, with 8 bases remaining between them. Germline V gives CDR1 MDHEN, CDR2 SYDVKM. The CDR3 DNA follows: TGTGCCAGCAGTTCACTAGTATACAATGAGCAGTTCTTC. This codes for CASSSLVYNEQFF.

The CDR3: CASSQGSYEQYF. The CDR3 nucleotides read TGTGCCAGCAGCCAAGGTTCCTACGAGCAGTACTTC. The chain has TRBV4-2 and TRBJ2-7; D not certain. This CDR3 contains 12 residues. CDR1 and CDR2 from the germline V gene are LGHNA and YNFKEQ. Deletions cut 1 base from V and 1 base from J, with 2 bases between.

The V call is TRBV7-6, the J call TRBJ2-3, with TRBD1 identical over 8 bases. The germline gives CDR1 SGHVS, CDR2 FNYEAQ. The CDR3 is 17 residues long. The ends lost 2 bases at V and 5 bases at J; junction bases unmatched: 12. DNA for the CDR3: TGTGCCAGCAGCTTACAGCGGCAGGGGGCGCGGGGAGATACGCAGTATTTT. Protein product: CASSLQRQGARGDTQYF.

Here the CDR3 DNA reads TGTGCCAGCAGCTTGAATCCGGACAGACAATACGAGCAGTACTTC. It encodes CASSLNPDRQYEQYF. V is TRBV28 and J is TRBJ2-7, with D maybe TRBD1 (6 bases). V lost 6 bases to trimming and J lost 4 bases, with 19 bases between them. CDR3 length: 15 amino acids. Germline V gene lookup returns CDR1 MDHEN and CDR2 SYDVKM.

The CDR3 sequence is CASSSVGGAGTQYF. The CDR3 DNA reads TGTGCCAGCAGTAGCGTCGGAGGGGCAGGTACGCAGTATTTT. The chain combines TRBV28 with TRBJ2-3; D may be TRBD2 (6 bases). The V end lost 5 bases, the J end lost 8 bases, and 17 bases lay between the germline ends. Germline-derived CDR1 and CDR2 are MDHEN and SYDVKM. This CDR3 is 14 amino acids long.

This chain connects TRBV6-5 to TRBJ2-7, with D perhaps being TRBD1 or TRBD2 (5 bases each). Trimming stripped 2 bases from V and 6 bases from J, with 8 bases between. Germline loops: CDR1 MNHEY, CDR2 SVGAGI. The CDR3 runs to 12 residues. This chain's CDR3 is CASSYGGSEQYF. CDR3 DNA: TGTGCCAGCAGTTACGGGGGATCCGAGCAGTACTTC.

The rearrangement uses TRBV29-1 and TRBJ1-2; D unresolved. The germline gives CDR1 SQVTM, CDR2 ANQGSEA. V gave up 6 bases and J gave up 8 bases, with 19 bases separating them. The CDR3 is 13 amino acids. DNA of the CDR3: TGCAGCGTCCGGGTAGGTGGCAGATGGGGCTACACCTTC. Its translation is CSVRVGGRWGYTF.

This rearrangement joins TRBV9 to TRBJ1-1; D possibly corresponds to TRBD1 (5 bases). The ends were cut back, 3 bases at V and 6 bases at J, with 18 bases in the middle. The CDR3 sequence is 15 residues long. The germline V gene encodes CDR1 SGDLS and CDR2 YYNGEE. The CDR3 nucleotides are TGTGCCAGCAGCGCGACGGGGGTCTCTGCCGCTGAAGCTTTCTTT. Protein product: CASSATGVSAAEAFF.

The V gene is TRBV7-9, the J gene TRBJ2-1, with D uncertain. V was cut by 7 bases and J by 0 bases, with 19 bases left in between. CDR3 size: 17 residues. Per germline, CDR1 SEHNR and CDR2 FQNEAQ (reference sequence). DNA of the CDR3: TGTGCCAGCATCAAAACGGCGCGTTGGAGCTCCTACAATGAGCAGTTCTTC. The encoded protein is CASIKTARWSSYNEQFF. Variable domain in full (rest from reference TRBV7-9 and TRBJ2-1): DTGVSQNPRHKITKRGQNVTFRCDPISEHNRLYWYRQTLGQGPEFLTYFQNEAQLEKSRLLSDRFSAERPKGSFSTLEIQRTEQGDSAMYLCASIKTARWSSYNEQFFGPGTRLTVL.

The genes are TRBV4-3 and TRBJ2-7, with D perhaps TRBD2 (5 bases). The CDR3 is 14 residues long. With 4 bases removed from V and 0 bases from J, the gap between germline ends came to 10 bases. The germline V gene has CDR1 LGHNA and CDR2 YSLEER. The CDR3 region is CASSPETNSYEQYF. CDR3 bases: TGCGCCAGCAGCCCCGAGACTAACTCCTACGAGCAGTACTTC.

The chain combines TRBV27 with TRBJ1-5; D unclear. The germline V and J ends were trimmed by 0 bases and 3 bases, with 12 bases remaining between them. CDR1 is MNHEY and CDR2 is SMNVEV in the germline V gene (reference sequence). The CDR3 consists of 16 residues. CDR3: CASSLSIAGDNQPQHF. CDR3 sequence (DNA): TGTGCCAGCAGTTTATCGATTGCCGGGGACAATCAGCCCCAGCATTTT.

A few counts support this clone. The chain combines TRBV19 with TRBJ1-5, with a tentative D call TRBD1 (5 bases). Per germline, CDR1 LNHDA and CDR2 SQIVND (reference sequence). Trimming took off 3 bases at V and 0 bases at J, with 9 bases between the two ends. The CDR3 has 15 residues. This CDR3 reads CASSIQGGSNQPQHF. In DNA, the CDR3 is TGTGCCAGTAGTATCCAGGGAGGTAGCAATCAGCCCCAGCATTTT.

The chain links TRBV28 to TRBJ1-5; D uncertain. V shed 2 bases and J shed 7 bases, with 12 bases lying between them. This CDR3 has 14 amino acids. The germline V gene has CDR1 MDHEN and CDR2 SYDVKM. CDR3 region: CASSLIGEGQPQHF. Here the CDR3 DNA reads TGTGCCAGCAGTTTAATCGGGGAGGGACAGCCCCAGCATTTT. The full variable domain, in which reference TRBV28 and TRBJ1-5 provide the parts outside the CDR3, is DVKVTQSSRYLVKRTGEKVFLECVQDMDHENMFWYRQDPGLGLRLIYFSYDVKMKEKGDIPEGYSVSREKKERFSLILESASTNQTSMYLCASSLIGEGQPQHFGDGTRLSIL.

The chain links TRBV19 to TRBJ1-2; D remains ambiguous. V lost 3 bases to trimming and J lost 3 bases, with 11 bases between them. CDR1 is LNHDA, CDR2 SQIVND, per germline (reference sequence). The CDR3 loop spans 14 amino acids. CDR3 in DNA: TGTGCCAGTAGTATGGGCCAGGCTCACTATGGCTACACCTTC. It yields the protein CASSMGQAHYGYTF.

The chain recombines TRBV7-2 with TRBJ2-1; 7 bases align to TRBD2. The CDR3 runs 14 residues. Per germline, CDR1 SGHTA and CDR2 FQGNSA. Losses at the gene ends were 5 bases for V and 12 bases for J; bases not matched to a gene: 13. This chain's CDR3 is CASSPPGAGDGQFF. The DNA of the CDR3 is TGTGCCAGCAGCCCACCTGGGGCGGGAGACGGGCAGTTCTTC.

The chain uses TRBV9 and TRBJ2-5; TRBD1 agrees at 9 bases. CDR3 length: 17 residues. V was pared by 4 bases and J by 2 bases, with 12 bases of the junction left unmatched. Germline values: CDR1 SGDLS, CDR2 YYNGEE. CDR3 sequence reads: CASSPWTGARLQETQYF. In DNA, the CDR3 is TGTGCCAGCAGCCCGTGGACAGGGGCTCGACTTCAAGAGACCCAGTACTTC.

The V call is TRBV4-1, the J call TRBJ2-5; 12 bases line up with TRBD2. Per germline, CDR1 MGHRA and CDR2 YSYEKL. The CDR3 extends over 16 amino acids. V was pared by 4 bases and J by 4 bases, with 7 bases of the junction left unmatched. The CDR3 loop reads CASSRASGRGGETQYF. The CDR3 nucleotides read TGCGCCAGCAGCCGCGCTAGCGGGAGGGGGGGAGAGACCCAGTACTTC.

The chain joins TRBV5-4 to TRBJ2-5, with TRBD2 matching 9 bases. Germline CDR1 is SGHNT and CDR2 is YYREEE (reference sequence). This CDR3 contains 16 residues. J lost 0 bases, V lost 2 bases, and 5 bases had no gene match. CDR3 nucleotides: TGTGCCAGCAGCTTCGGGACTAGCCCGTACCAAGAGACCCAGTACTTC. The encoded protein is CASSFGTSPYQETQYF.

The chain employs TRBV5-1 and TRBJ1-3; D remains unclear. The CDR3 is made up of 15 amino acids. V gave up 1 base and J gave up 0 bases, with 8 bases separating them. Germline CDR1 and CDR2: SGHRS and YFSETQ. CDR3 in DNA: TGCGCCAGCAGCTTGAGGCCAGGCTCTGGAAACACCATATATTTT. This gives the protein CASSLRPGSGNTIYF.